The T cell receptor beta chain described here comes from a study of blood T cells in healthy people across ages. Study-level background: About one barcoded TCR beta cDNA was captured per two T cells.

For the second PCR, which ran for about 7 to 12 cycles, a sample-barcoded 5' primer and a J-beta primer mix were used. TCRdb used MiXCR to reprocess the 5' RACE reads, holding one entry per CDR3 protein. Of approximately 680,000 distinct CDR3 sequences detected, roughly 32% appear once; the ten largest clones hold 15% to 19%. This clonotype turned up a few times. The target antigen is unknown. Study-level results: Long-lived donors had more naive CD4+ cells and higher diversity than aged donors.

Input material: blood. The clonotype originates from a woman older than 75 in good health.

The CDR3 loop reads CASNVEGAGTEAFF. CDR3 DNA sequence: TGTGCCAGCAACGTCGAGGGGGCGGGTACTGAAGCTTTCTTT. The chain is built from TRBV28 and TRBJ1-1, with TRBD1 matching 7 bases. The J segment lost 5 bases and the V segment lost 7 bases, leaving 10 bases of the junction unmatched. The V gene's germline CDR1 is MDHEN and CDR2 SYDVKM. This CDR3 region has 14 residues. The full variable domain, with the rest looked up from reference TRBV28 and TRBJ1-1, is DVKVTQSSRYLVKRTGEKVFLECVQDMDHENMFWYRQDPGLGLRLIYFSYDVKMKEKGDIPEGYSVSREKKERFSLILESASTNQTSMYLCASNVEGAGTEAFFGQGTRLTVV.